This TCR beta chain was captured in a study of lymphopenia after photon versus proton radiotherapy. Of note for this clone: Its antigen is undetermined.

Clones were sequenced by immunoSEQ multiplex PCR, and TCRdb holds only the in-frame ones, with some missing. The sample holds under 20,000 clones, about 88% seen once. Study-wide findings and caveats: Post-nadir TCR diversity decline inversely tracked overall survival among those who died. After lymphocyte nadir, photon-treated repertoires showed oligoclonal expansion, especially CD8+ Temra. Under photons, naive T cells and diversity fell while effector/memory populations rose. Only patients who died were analyzed for survival; proton advantage is unproven.

The receptor was isolated from a man aged 65-85 years with pancreatic cancer. Sequencing used peripheral blood, obtained from a patient treated with proton-based radiotherapy.

This CDR3 is CATRAGVSTGELFF. DNA of the CDR3: TGTGCCACAAGGGCGGGAGTATCCACCGGGGAGCTGTTTTTT. The rearrangement uses TRBV6-1 and TRBJ2-2, with 7 bases lining up with TRBD2. There are 14 residues in the CDR3. CDR1 and CDR2 from the germline V gene are MNHNS and SASEGT. The V segment lost 10 bases and the J segment 4 bases; nucleotides outside the gene matches: 9.